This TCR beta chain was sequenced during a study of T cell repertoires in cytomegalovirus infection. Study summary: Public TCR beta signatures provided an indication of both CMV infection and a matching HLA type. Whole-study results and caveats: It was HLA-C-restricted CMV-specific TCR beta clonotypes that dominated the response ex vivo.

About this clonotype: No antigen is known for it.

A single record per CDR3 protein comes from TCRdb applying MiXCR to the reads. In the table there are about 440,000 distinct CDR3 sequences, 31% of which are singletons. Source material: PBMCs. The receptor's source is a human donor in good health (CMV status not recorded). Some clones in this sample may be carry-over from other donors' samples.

As DNA, the CDR3 is TGTGCCAGCTCACCAGCCATTACAGCCAACAATCCCTACAATGAGCAGTTCTTC. Translation gives CASSPAITANNPYNEQFF. J is TRBJ2-1 and V is TRBV18; D ambiguous. The CDR3 contains 18 residues. Trimming left V 2 bases short and J 2 bases short, with 19 bases between. CDR1 KGHSH and CDR2 LQKENI come from the germline V gene.